The clone carrying this T cell receptor beta chain was detected many times. The data belong to a study of T-cell memory formation after mild COVID-19. About the study: The study found TCR clusters largely donor specific.

Germline V lookup: CDR1 SSHAT, CDR2 FNYEAQ (reference sequence). This CDR3 is 16 amino acids long. V lost 5 bases to trimming and J lost 0 bases, with 16 bases between them. One entry per CDR3 protein results from TCRdb running MiXCR on the 5' RACE reads. The sample has 75,000 to 95,000 distinct CDR3 sequences, around 16% seen once. Sequenced: PBMCs or a T cell subset sorted from them (not recorded which). This rearrangement joins TRBV7-7 to TRBJ2-5, with TRBD2 as a possible D gene (6 bases). This TCR was sampled from a man aged 18-30 years who had mild COVID-19 (a few samples of this study predate the infection). Cell type and time point are not known. The chain's CDR3 is CASSPGPAGYQETQYF. In nucleotides, the CDR3 is TGTGCCAGCAGCCCGGGACCCGCGGGGTACCAAGAGACCCAGTACTTC.